Shown below are 26 T cell receptor beta chains from a single sample sequenced in a study of blood T cell repertoires in COVID-19. Only in-frame clones appear in the TCRdb table, and some are missing; sequencing was by immunoSEQ multiplex PCR. The repertoire holds some 390,000 clones, with around 87% as singletons. Sequenced input: peripheral blood. Source of these receptors: a woman aged 55-69 years with COVID-19, enrolled during active disease.

The chain employs TRBV7-9 and TRBJ1-5; TRBD1 might be the D (6 bases). V lost 3 bases, J lost 5 bases, and 8 bases lay in between. CDR1 and CDR2 from the germline V gene are SEHNR and FQNEAQ (reference sequence). CDR3 length equals 13 residues. In DNA, the CDR3 is TGTGCCAGCAGCTTCGAGGGGGATCAGCCCCAGCATTTT. It is translated as CASSFEGDQPQHF.

The gene calls are TRBV12-3 or TRBV12-4 and TRBJ2-7; 10 bases align to TRBD1. The CDR3 loop spans 13 amino acids. V gave up 4 bases and J gave up 3 bases; unmatched junction bases: 0. This CDR3 is CASSWDRGYEQYF. The CDR3 DNA reads as TGTGCCAGCAGTTGGGACAGGGGCTACGAGCAGTACTTC.

V gene TRBV18 combines with J gene TRBJ1-5, with a weak D call TRBD1 (5 bases). The CDR3 sequence is 14 residues long. Germline V CDR1 and CDR2: KGHSH, LQKENI. Trimming removed 5 bases at V and 4 bases at J, with 12 bases between. CDR3: CASSSISGNQPQHF. The CDR3 DNA sequence: TGTGCCAGCTCATCAATATCAGGGAATCAGCCCCAGCATTTT. The full variable domain, rest sourced from reference TRBV18 and TRBJ1-5, is NAGVMQNPRHLVRRRGQEARLRCSPMKGHSHVYWYRQLPEEGLKFMVYLQKENIIDESGMPKERFSAEFPKEGPSILRIQQVVRGDSAAYFCASSSISGNQPQHFGDGTRLSIL.

CDR3: CASSLSGRKNNQPQHF. The CDR3 DNA is TGTGCCAGCAGCTTATCGGGTAGAAAGAACAATCAGCCCCAGCATTTT. V is TRBV7-8 and J is TRBJ1-5; D unresolved. The CDR3 runs to 16 residues. CDR1 is SGHVS, CDR2 FQNEAQ, per germline. V shed 2 bases and J shed 3 bases, with 14 bases lying between them.

The genes are TRBV5-8 and TRBJ1-5; 9 positions agree with TRBD1. Losses at the gene ends were 4 bases for V and 3 bases for J; bases not matched to a gene: 11. This CDR3 has 17 amino acids. In germline, CDR1 is SGHTS, CDR2 YDEGEE. The CDR3 reads CASSGGTGLKNNQPQHF. The CDR3 DNA reads as TGTGCCAGCAGCGGAGGGACAGGGTTGAAAAACAATCAGCCCCAGCATTTT.

The chain recombines TRBV27 with TRBJ1-6; no firm D call. Looked up from germline, CDR1 is MNHEY and CDR2 is SMNVEV (reference sequence). V lost 7 bases to trimming and J lost 7 bases, with 17 bases between them. This CDR3 is built from 15 residues. The CDR3 DNA sequence: TGTGCCAGCAAATCGGCCTTGACGACAAATTCACCCCTCCACTTT. It translates to CASKSALTTNSPLHF.

V gene TRBV29-1 combines with J gene TRBJ2-5; 8 bases map to TRBD1. Germline lookup yields CDR1 SQVTM and CDR2 ANQGSEA. Trimming took 0 bases from V and 3 from J; bases not matched to a gene: 3. The length of the CDR3 is 14 residues. CDR3 protein: CSVEEGTGKETQYF. CDR3 coding DNA: TGCAGCGTTGAAGAGGGGACAGGAAAAGAGACCCAGTACTTC.

The CDR3 DNA sequence: TGTGCCAGCAGCTTAGGGCACCCAAGACATTATAGCAATCAGCCCCAGCATTTT. Its protein is CASSLGHPRHYSNQPQHF. The rearrangement links TRBV7-4 to TRBJ1-5; no clear D gene. V lost 1 base, J lost 0 bases, and 16 bases lay in between. The V gene's germline CDR1 is SGHVT and CDR2 SQSDAQ. This CDR3 is 18 amino acids long.

This clone was picked up a small number of times. The J gene is TRBJ2-2, the V gene TRBV18, with D maybe TRBD2 (5 bases). Trimming removed 3 bases from V and 8 bases from J, with 10 bases in between. Germline loops: CDR1 KGHSH, CDR2 LQKENI. CDR3 length: 13 amino acids. The CDR3 loop reads CASSPVGSGELFF. As DNA, the CDR3 is TGTGCCAGCTCACCGGTTGGGAGTGGGGAGCTGTTTTTT.

The chain employs TRBV19 and TRBJ1-2, with no clear D. Germline CDR1 and CDR2: LNHDA and SQIVND (reference sequence). Trimming left V 4 bases short and J 5 bases short, with 23 bases between. CDR3 length: 17 amino acids. CDR3 nucleotides: TGTGCCAGTAGTACCGCGCACCCTCTCGGTATGGTTTATGGCTACACCTTC. Translated: CASSTAHPLGMVYGYTF.

The gene calls are TRBV5-5 and TRBJ1-2; 7 nucleotides match TRBD1. After removal of 2 bases from V and 6 bases from J, the junction contained 13 bases not matched to a gene. Germline V gene lookup returns CDR1 SGHKS and CDR2 YYEKEE (reference sequence). This CDR3 region has 16 residues. The CDR3 here is CASSFETSTGSHGYTF. The CDR3 DNA reads as TGTGCCAGCAGCTTTGAGACCTCGACAGGGAGCCATGGCTACACCTTC.

This chain connects TRBV29-1 to TRBJ2-6; TRBD1 is a possible D gene (5 bases). CDR1 SQVTM and CDR2 ANQGSEA come from the germline V gene. This CDR3 has 14 amino acids. The ends were cut back, 3 bases at V and 0 bases at J, with 6 bases in the middle. The CDR3 coding sequence is TGCAGCGTTGATCAGGGCTCTGGGGCCAACGTCCTGACTTTC. This translates into CSVDQGSGANVLTF. Supplemented by reference TRBV29-1 and TRBJ2-6, the full variable domain reads SAVISQKPSRDICQRGTSLTIQCQVDSQVTMMFWYRQQPGQSLTLIATANQGSEATYESGFVIDKFPISRPNLTFSTLTVSNMSPEDSSIYLCSVDQGSGANVLTFGAGSRLTVL.

The CDR3 protein is CASSIETGNGYTF. The CDR3 DNA sequence: TGTGCCAGTAGTATAGAAACAGGGAATGGCTACACCTTC. The rearrangement links TRBV19 to TRBJ1-2; D might be TRBD1 (6 bases). Trimming took 0 bases from V and 6 from J, leaving 8 bases between them. Germline CDR1 LNHDA, CDR2 SQIVND (reference sequence). The CDR3 contains 13 residues.

The CDR3 sequence is CASGLADRYEQYF. The CDR3 DNA reads as TGTGCTAGTGGTTTGGCGGACAGGTACGAGCAGTACTTC. The J gene is TRBJ2-7, the V gene TRBV12-5, with 7 positions matching TRBD1. From germline, CDR1 is LGHNT and CDR2 FRNRAP. The CDR3 runs to 13 residues. The ends lost 1 base at V and 4 bases at J; junction bases unmatched: 1.

V is TRBV6-1 and J is TRBJ2-1; TRBD2 matches 10 bases. The CDR3 extends over 17 amino acids. CDR1 is MNHNS and CDR2 is SASEGT in the germline V gene. The trim removed 2 bases at V and 6 bases at J, leaving 10 bases unmatched. CDR3 in amino acids: CASSERLAGNLFNEQFF. The CDR3 coding sequence is TGTGCCAGCAGTGAACGACTAGCGGGTAACCTCTTCAATGAGCAGTTCTTC.

This clone was seen a few times. The V and J genes are TRBV5-5 and TRBJ2-7; tentative D call: TRBD1 (5 bases). This CDR3 contains 14 residues. Germline assignment: CDR1 SGHKS and CDR2 YYEKEE (reference sequence). V was cut by 0 bases and J by 5 bases, with 12 bases left in between. DNA for the CDR3: TGTGCCAGCAGCTTGGGACAGCCACCGGACGAGCAGTACTTC. It codes for CASSLGQPPDEQYF.

In its sample, this clone was seen a few times. V usage is TRBV7-3 and J usage is TRBJ2-2, with D uncertain. V was shortened by 3 bases and J by 0 bases, with 2 bases between the two germline ends. CDR3 length: 13 amino acids. Germline V lookup: CDR1 SGHTA, CDR2 FQGTGA. The DNA of the CDR3 is TGTGCCAGCAGCTTCGCGAACACCGGGGAGCTGTTTTTT. Translating gives CASSFANTGELFF.

The V gene is TRBV7-9, the J gene TRBJ1-1, with D unclear. Trimming removed 6 bases from V and 2 bases from J, with 7 bases in between. CDR3 length: 12 residues. The V gene's germline CDR1 is SEHNR and CDR2 FQNEAQ (reference sequence). The CDR3 loop is CASRYSNTEAFF. As DNA, the CDR3 is TGTGCCAGCAGGTACAGTAACACTGAAGCTTTCTTT.

Note on this clone: Germline is not matched at one junction end, which may reflect a read error. The chain employs TRBV15 and TRBJ1-4, with D perhaps TRBD1 (5 bases). Germline CDR1 and CDR2: LNHNV and YYDKDF (reference sequence). The CDR3 extends over 12 amino acids. CDR3 nucleotide sequence: TGTGCCACCAGCAGAGATAGCAGGGCCAACCACTTT. This codes for CATSRDSRANHF.

There are a few counts of this clone. V is TRBV2 and J is TRBJ2-7, with TRBD2 matching 10 bases. V shed 6 bases and J 4 bases; nucleotides not matched to a gene: 3. The CDR3 loop spans 13 amino acids. Germline CDR1 reads SNHLY; CDR2 reads FYNNEI. The CDR3 here is CASRGTSVYEQYF. The CDR3 DNA reads as TGTGCCAGCAGGGGGACTAGCGTGTACGAGCAGTACTTC.

This clone showed up just once. The chain couples TRBV27 to TRBJ1-5; 7 bases agree with TRBD1. The germline CDR1 and CDR2 sequences are MNHEY and SMNVEV (reference sequence). Unmatched junction bases numbered 9, after V lost 6 bases and J lost 4 bases. This CDR3 comprises 15 residues. This chain's CDR3 is CASSRQGRRNQPQHF. DNA for the CDR3: TGTGCCAGCAGCCGACAGGGCCGTCGGAATCAGCCCCAGCATTTT.

The J gene is TRBJ1-5, the V gene TRBV9, with TRBD1 identical over 7 bases. V shed 3 bases, J shed 3 bases, and the junction held 6 bases outside the gene matches. The CDR3 runs 15 residues. Germline CDR1 is SGDLS and CDR2 is YYNGEE. The CDR3 reads CASSEGTGANQPQHF. The CDR3 DNA sequence: TGTGCCAGCAGCGAGGGTACAGGGGCCAATCAGCCCCAGCATTTT.

This chain uses TRBV6-5 with TRBJ2-3; no firm D call. Per the germline V gene, CDR1 is MNHEY and CDR2 is SVGAGI. V lost 5 bases to trimming and J lost 3 bases, with 15 bases between them. This CDR3 spans 15 amino acids. CDR3 sequence: CASSTLDPGTDTQYF. The CDR3 DNA reads TGTGCCAGCAGTACGCTTGATCCCGGGACAGATACGCAGTATTTT.

The chain recombines TRBV6-5 with TRBJ1-5; 9 nucleotides align to TRBD1. Germline lookup yields CDR1 MNHEY and CDR2 SVGAGI. V lost 2 bases, J lost 4 bases, and 3 bases stayed unmatched. This CDR3 has 15 amino acids. In DNA form, the CDR3 reads TGTGCCAGCAGTTACGGGACAGGGTTAAATCAGCCCCAGCATTTT. Residues: CASSYGTGLNQPQHF.

The V call is TRBV6-1, the J call TRBJ1-4; possible D gene TRBD1, 5 bases. Trimming stripped 10 bases from V and 5 bases from J, with 20 bases between. Germline lookup yields CDR1 MNHNS and CDR2 SASEGT. The CDR3 sequence is 15 residues long. This CDR3 is CATREGTTENEKLFF. The CDR3 DNA is TGTGCCACCCGGGAGGGGACGACGGAGAATGAAAAACTGTTTTTT.

The chain uses TRBV19 and TRBJ2-3; no firm D call. The V end lost 3 bases, the J end lost 5 bases, and 6 bases lay between the germline ends. Germline CDR1 LNHDA, CDR2 SQIVND (reference sequence). The CDR3 extends over 12 amino acids. The CDR3 loop reads CASSIGRDTQYF. The CDR3 DNA is TGTGCCAGTAGTATTGGCAGAGATACGCAGTATTTT.